One sample yielded the 16 T cell receptor beta chains listed below, sequenced in a study of blood T cell repertoires in COVID-19. The protocol was immunoSEQ multiplex PCR, while the TCRdb copy is restricted to in-frame clones and leaves out a portion. The sample carries fewer than 200,000 clones, 88% recorded once. Input material: PBMCs or T cells enriched from blood (not recorded which). All receptors derive from a woman aged 18-29 years who had recovered from COVID-19.

This rearrangement joins TRBV4-1 to TRBJ2-2, with D uncertain. In germline, CDR1 is MGHRA, CDR2 YSYEKL. The CDR3 is 14 residues long. Trimming left V 4 bases short and J 1 base short, with 7 bases between. In DNA, the CDR3 is TGCGCCAGCAGCCTCTCGTTGAACACCGGGGAGCTGTTTTTT. Translation: CASSLSLNTGELFF.

V and J are TRBV19 and TRBJ1-5; weak D call: TRBD1 (5 bases). CDR1 LNHDA and CDR2 SQIVND come from the germline V gene (reference sequence). CDR3 length: 15 amino acids. Trimming removed 6 bases at V and 1 base at J, with 13 bases between. The CDR3 protein is CASRIQVGSNQPQHF. The CDR3 nucleotides are TGTGCCAGTAGGATACAGGTTGGGAGCAATCAGCCCCAGCATTTT.

The chain carries TRBV6-6 and TRBJ1-5, with 10 nucleotides matching TRBD1. The CDR3 loop spans 14 amino acids. V was pared by 5 bases and J by 6 bases, with 4 bases of the junction left unmatched. Germline V gives CDR1 MNHNY, CDR2 SVGAGI (reference sequence). CDR3 in DNA: TGTGCCAGCAGTCGGACAGGGGGGGCTCAGCCCCAGCATTTT. This encodes CASSRTGGAQPQHF.

The V call is TRBV24-1, the J call TRBJ2-1, with TRBD1 identical over 8 bases. The CDR3 covers 15 residues. The trim removed 7 bases at V and 10 bases at J, leaving 14 bases unmatched. The germline V gene has CDR1 KGHDR and CDR2 SFDVKD. The CDR3 sequence: CATSEDRAMDHEQFF. Here the CDR3 DNA reads TGTGCCACCAGCGAGGACAGGGCTATGGATCACGAGCAGTTCTTC.

The chain has TRBV3-1 (or the pseudogene TRBV3-2) and TRBJ2-2; TRBD2 agrees at 8 bases. This CDR3 comprises 17 residues. Germline V gene sequence: CDR1 LGHDT, CDR2 YNNKEL (reference sequence). V shed 4 bases and J 0 bases; nucleotides not matched to a gene: 7. CDR3 region: CASSRGVAGTNTGELFF. The CDR3 DNA reads TGTGCCAGCAGCCGCGGGGTAGCGGGGACGAACACCGGGGAGCTGTTTTTT.

V gene TRBV12-3 or TRBV12-4 combines with J gene TRBJ1-3; 7 nucleotides align to TRBD1. The CDR3 is made up of 13 amino acids. Unmatched junction bases numbered 4, after V lost 11 bases and J lost 0 bases. CDR3 protein: CAADRASGNTIYF. CDR3 nucleotides: TGTGCCGCCGACAGGGCCTCTGGAAACACCATATATTTT.

The chain recombines TRBV27 with TRBJ1-1, with TRBD1 identical over 7 bases. This CDR3 has 15 amino acids. Trimming removed 5 bases from V and 7 bases from J; junction bases left unmatched: 13. In germline, CDR1 is MNHEY, CDR2 SMNVEV (reference sequence). The CDR3 region is CASSARQGGYGEAFF. In DNA form, the CDR3 reads TGTGCCAGCAGTGCTCGACAGGGCGGTTATGGTGAAGCTTTCTTT.

The chain combines TRBV24-1 with TRBJ2-2; TRBD2 is a possible D gene (6 bases). The CDR3 length is 17 residues. The V end was cut by 3 bases, the J end by 1 base, with 14 bases between. Germline loops: CDR1 KGHDR, CDR2 SFDVKD. The CDR3 loop reads CATSDPSGGRNTGELFF. DNA of the CDR3: TGTGCCACCAGTGATCCTTCCGGAGGGCGGAACACCGGGGAGCTGTTTTTT.

V usage is TRBV4-1 and J usage is TRBJ1-1; 7 bases agree with TRBD1. V shed 4 bases and J 7 bases; nucleotides not matched to a gene: 6. The CDR3 length is 13 residues. Germline assignment: CDR1 MGHRA and CDR2 YSYEKL. The CDR3 region has the DNA TGCGCCAGCAGCCCCGTACAGGGGATTGAAGCTTTCTTT. This gives the protein CASSPVQGIEAFF.

The chain recombines TRBV19 with TRBJ2-7, with D maybe TRBD1 (7 bases). This CDR3 has 18 amino acids. Germline CDR1 is LNHDA and CDR2 is SQIVND (reference sequence). The germline V and J ends were trimmed by 7 bases and 4 bases, with 29 bases remaining between them. The CDR3 sequence is CASIAPGRTGLPAYEQYF. CDR3 in DNA: TGTGCCAGTATCGCCCCAGGGAGGACAGGCCTCCCTGCTTACGAGCAGTACTTC. Complete variable domain (other parts from reference TRBV19 and TRBJ2-7): DGGITQSPKYLFRKEGQNVTLSCEQNLNHDAMYWYRQDPGQGLRLIYYSQIVNDFQKGDIAEGYSVSREKKESFPLTVTSAQKNPTAFYLCASIAPGRTGLPAYEQYFGPGTRLTVT.

This rearrangement joins TRBV4-2 to TRBJ2-2; D remains ambiguous. Germline loops: CDR1 LGHNA, CDR2 YNFKEQ. The CDR3 has 16 residues. Trimming left V 1 base short and J 1 base short, with 10 bases between. The CDR3 sequence is CASSQVYRQNTGELFF. DNA of the CDR3: TGTGCCAGCAGCCAAGTATACCGACAGAACACCGGGGAGCTGTTTTTT.

This sequence joins TRBV19 and TRBJ2-7; D is perhaps TRBD2 (7 bases). CDR1 is LNHDA, CDR2 SQIVND, per germline (reference sequence). This CDR3 region has 13 residues. V lost 8 bases to trimming and J lost 3 bases, with 14 bases between them. The CDR3 sequence: CASGLGGVYEQYF. The CDR3 nucleotides are TGTGCCAGTGGACTAGGGGGAGTCTACGAGCAGTACTTC.

The chain has TRBV5-4 and TRBJ1-1; a possible D gene is TRBD1 (6 bases). The CDR3 spans 14 residues. The germline V gene encodes CDR1 SGHNT and CDR2 YYREEE (reference sequence). V gave up 1 base and J gave up 1 base, with 8 bases separating them. CDR3 coding DNA: TGTGCCAGCAGCTTGCAGGGGCAGAACACTGAAGCTTTCTTT. Translation: CASSLQGQNTEAFF.

V gene TRBV7-2 combines with J gene TRBJ2-1, with D possibly TRBD2 on 7 matching bases. Germline assignment: CDR1 SGHTA and CDR2 FQGNSA. CDR3 size: 16 residues. V dropped 7 bases and J dropped 12 bases, with 28 bases sitting between them. CDR3 residues: CASTPPGGRGAGWQFF. In DNA form, the CDR3 reads TGTGCCAGCACCCCACCGGGAGGTCGGGGGGCGGGGTGGCAGTTCTTC.

The chain recombines TRBV7-2 with TRBJ1-1, with 9 nucleotides matching TRBD1. The CDR3 contains 18 residues. V shed 0 bases and J 3 bases; nucleotides not matched to a gene: 11. Germline CDR1 is SGHTA and CDR2 is FQGNSA. DNA for the CDR3: TGTGCCAGCAGCTTAGCTCGGGGGACAGGGCTGAGGGACACTGAAGCTTTCTTT. Its translation is CASSLARGTGLRDTEAFF.

CDR3 sequence reads: CAISDQDSYGYTF. The CDR3 DNA reads as TGTGCCATCAGTGATCAGGACAGTTATGGCTACACCTTC. This rearrangement joins TRBV10-3 to TRBJ1-2, with a weak D call TRBD1 (6 bases). The V end lost 3 bases, the J end lost 5 bases, and 10 bases lay between the germline ends. The germline gives CDR1 ENHRY, CDR2 SYGVKD. The length of the CDR3 is 13 residues.